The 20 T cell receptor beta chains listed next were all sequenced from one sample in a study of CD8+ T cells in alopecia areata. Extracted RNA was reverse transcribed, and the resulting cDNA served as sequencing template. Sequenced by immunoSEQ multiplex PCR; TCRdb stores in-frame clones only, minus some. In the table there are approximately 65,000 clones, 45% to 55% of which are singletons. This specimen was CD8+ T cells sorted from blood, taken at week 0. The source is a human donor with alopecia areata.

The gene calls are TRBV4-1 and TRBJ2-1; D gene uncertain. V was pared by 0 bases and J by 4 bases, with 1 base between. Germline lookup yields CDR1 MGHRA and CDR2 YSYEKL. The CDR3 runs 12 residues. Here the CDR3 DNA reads TGCGCCAGCAGCCAAGATTACAATGAGCAGTTCTTC. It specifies CASSQDYNEQFF.

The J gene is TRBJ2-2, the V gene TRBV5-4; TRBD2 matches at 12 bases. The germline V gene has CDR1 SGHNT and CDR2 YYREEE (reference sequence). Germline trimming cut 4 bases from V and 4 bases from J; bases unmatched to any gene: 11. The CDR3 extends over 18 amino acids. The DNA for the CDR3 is TGTGCCAGCAGCCGGAAGACTAGCGGGAGTCCTCTCACCGGGGAGCTGTTTTTT. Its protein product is CASSRKTSGSPLTGELFF.

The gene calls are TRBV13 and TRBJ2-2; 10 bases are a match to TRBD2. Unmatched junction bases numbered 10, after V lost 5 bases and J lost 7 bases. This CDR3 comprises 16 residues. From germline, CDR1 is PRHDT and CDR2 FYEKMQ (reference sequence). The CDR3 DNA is TGTGCCAGCAGCCCTACGCTAGCGGGAGAAGACGGGGAGCTGTTTTTT. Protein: CASSPTLAGEDGELFF.

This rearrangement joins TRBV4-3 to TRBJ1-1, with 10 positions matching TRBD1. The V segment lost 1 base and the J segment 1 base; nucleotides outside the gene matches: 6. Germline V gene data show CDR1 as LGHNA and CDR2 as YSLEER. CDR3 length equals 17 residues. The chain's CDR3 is CASSQVRTGGRNTEAFF. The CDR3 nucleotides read TGCGCCAGCAGCCAAGTACGGACAGGGGGTAGGAACACTGAAGCTTTCTTT.

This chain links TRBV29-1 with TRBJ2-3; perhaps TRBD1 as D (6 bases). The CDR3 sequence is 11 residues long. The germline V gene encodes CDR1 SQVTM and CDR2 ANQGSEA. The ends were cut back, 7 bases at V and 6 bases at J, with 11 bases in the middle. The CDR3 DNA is TGCAGCGCCCCAACAGGGGATACGCAGTATTTT. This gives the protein CSAPTGDTQYF.

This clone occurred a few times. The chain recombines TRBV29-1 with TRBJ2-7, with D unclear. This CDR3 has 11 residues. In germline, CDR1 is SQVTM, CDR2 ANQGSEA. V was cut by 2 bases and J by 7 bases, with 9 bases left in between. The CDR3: CSVEFLGEQYF. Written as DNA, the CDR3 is TGCAGCGTTGAATTCTTGGGGGAGCAGTACTTC.

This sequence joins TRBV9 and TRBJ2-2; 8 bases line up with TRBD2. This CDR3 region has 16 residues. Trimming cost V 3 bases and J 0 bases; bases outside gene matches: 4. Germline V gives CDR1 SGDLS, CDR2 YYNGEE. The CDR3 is CASSAQRGTNTGELFF. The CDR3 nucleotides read TGTGCCAGCAGCGCCCAGCGGGGGACGAACACCGGGGAGCTGTTTTTT.

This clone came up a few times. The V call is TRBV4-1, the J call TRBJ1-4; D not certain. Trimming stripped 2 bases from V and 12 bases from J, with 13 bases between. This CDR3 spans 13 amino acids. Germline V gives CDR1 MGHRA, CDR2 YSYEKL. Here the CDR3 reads CASSQRGALQLFF. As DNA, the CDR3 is TGCGCCAGCAGCCAACGTGGAGCCCTGCAACTGTTTTTT.

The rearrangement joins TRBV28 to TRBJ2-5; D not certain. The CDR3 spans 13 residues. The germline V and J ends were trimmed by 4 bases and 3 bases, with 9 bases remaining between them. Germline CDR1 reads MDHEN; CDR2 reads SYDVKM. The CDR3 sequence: CASSSGPKETQYF. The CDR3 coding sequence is TGTGCCAGCAGTTCGGGTCCCAAAGAGACCCAGTACTTC.

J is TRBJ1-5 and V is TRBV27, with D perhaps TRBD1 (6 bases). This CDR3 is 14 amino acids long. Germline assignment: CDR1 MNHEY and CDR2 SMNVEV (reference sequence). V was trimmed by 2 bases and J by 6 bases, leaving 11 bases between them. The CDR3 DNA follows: TGTGCCAGCAGTTTAGGTGGCAGGGGTCAGCCCCAGCATTTT. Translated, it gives CASSLGGRGQPQHF.

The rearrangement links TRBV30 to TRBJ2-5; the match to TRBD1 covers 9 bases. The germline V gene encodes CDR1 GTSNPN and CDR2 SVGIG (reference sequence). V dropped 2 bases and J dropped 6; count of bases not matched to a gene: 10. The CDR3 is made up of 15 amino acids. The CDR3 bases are TGTGCCTGGAGTACCGGGACAGGGAGGGGGAAGACCCAGTACTTC. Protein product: CAWSTGTGRGKTQYF.

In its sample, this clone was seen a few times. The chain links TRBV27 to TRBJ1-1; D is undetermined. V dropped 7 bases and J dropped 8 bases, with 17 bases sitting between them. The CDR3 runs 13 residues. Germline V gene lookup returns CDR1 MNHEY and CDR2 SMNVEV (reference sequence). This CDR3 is CASMIGRAGEAFF. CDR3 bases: TGTGCCAGCATGATAGGACGGGCGGGGGAAGCTTTCTTT.

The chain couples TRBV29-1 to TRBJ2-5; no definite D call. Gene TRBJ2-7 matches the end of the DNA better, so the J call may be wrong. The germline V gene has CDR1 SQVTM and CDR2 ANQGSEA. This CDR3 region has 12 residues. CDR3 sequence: CSVERSVGEQYF. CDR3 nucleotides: TGCAGCGTTGAACGATCGGTCGGCGAGCAGTACTTC.

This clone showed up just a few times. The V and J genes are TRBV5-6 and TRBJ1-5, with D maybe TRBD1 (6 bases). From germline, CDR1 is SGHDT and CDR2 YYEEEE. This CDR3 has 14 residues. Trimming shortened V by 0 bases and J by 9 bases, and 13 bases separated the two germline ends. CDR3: CASSLGGPRGPQHF. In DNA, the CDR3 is TGTGCCAGCAGCTTGGGGGGGCCCCGAGGGCCCCAGCATTTT.

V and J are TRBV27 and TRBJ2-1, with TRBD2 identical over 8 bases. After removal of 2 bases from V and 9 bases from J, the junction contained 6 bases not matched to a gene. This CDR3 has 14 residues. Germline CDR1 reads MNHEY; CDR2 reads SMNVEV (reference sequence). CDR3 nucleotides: TGTGCCAGCAGTTTAGGGACCGGGGGGGCTGAGCAGTTCTTC. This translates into CASSLGTGGAEQFF.

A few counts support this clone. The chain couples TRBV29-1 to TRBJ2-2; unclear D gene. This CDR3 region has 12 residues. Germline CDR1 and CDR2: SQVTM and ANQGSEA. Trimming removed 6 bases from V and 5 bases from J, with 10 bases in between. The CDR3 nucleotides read TGCAGCGTCTCCTTAGGAACCGGGGAGCTGTTTTTT. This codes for CSVSLGTGELFF.

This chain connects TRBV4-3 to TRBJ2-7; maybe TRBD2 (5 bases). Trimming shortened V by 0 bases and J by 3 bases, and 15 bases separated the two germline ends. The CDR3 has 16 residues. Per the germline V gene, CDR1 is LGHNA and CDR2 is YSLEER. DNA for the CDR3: TGCGCCAGCAGCCAAGATAGGTCGGGAAGGAGCTACGAGCAGTACTTC. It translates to CASSQDRSGRSYEQYF.

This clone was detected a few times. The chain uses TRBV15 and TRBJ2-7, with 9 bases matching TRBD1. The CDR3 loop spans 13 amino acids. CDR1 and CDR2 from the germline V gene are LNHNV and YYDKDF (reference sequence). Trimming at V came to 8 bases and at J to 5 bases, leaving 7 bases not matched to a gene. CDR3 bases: TGTGCCACCCGGGACAGGGAGAAAAACGAGCAGTACTTC. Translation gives CATRDREKNEQYF. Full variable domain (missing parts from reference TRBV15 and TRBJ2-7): DAMVIQNPRYQVTQFGKPVTLSCSQTLNHNVMYWYQQKSSQAPKLLFHYYDKDFNNEADTPDNFQSRRPNTSFCFLDIRSPGLGDTAMYLCATRDREKNEQYFGPGTRLTVT.

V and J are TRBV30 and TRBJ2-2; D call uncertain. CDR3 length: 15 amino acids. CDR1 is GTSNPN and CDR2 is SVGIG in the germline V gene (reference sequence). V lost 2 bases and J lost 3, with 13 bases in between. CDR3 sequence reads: CAWSTPTKDTGELFF. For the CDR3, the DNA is TGTGCCTGGAGTACCCCGACCAAGGACACCGGGGAGCTGTTTTTT.

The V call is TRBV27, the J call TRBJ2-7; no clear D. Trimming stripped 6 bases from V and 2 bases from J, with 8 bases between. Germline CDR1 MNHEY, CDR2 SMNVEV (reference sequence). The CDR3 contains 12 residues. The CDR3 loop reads CASRGNAYEQYF. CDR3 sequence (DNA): TGTGCCAGCAGGGGGAATGCCTACGAGCAGTACTTC.